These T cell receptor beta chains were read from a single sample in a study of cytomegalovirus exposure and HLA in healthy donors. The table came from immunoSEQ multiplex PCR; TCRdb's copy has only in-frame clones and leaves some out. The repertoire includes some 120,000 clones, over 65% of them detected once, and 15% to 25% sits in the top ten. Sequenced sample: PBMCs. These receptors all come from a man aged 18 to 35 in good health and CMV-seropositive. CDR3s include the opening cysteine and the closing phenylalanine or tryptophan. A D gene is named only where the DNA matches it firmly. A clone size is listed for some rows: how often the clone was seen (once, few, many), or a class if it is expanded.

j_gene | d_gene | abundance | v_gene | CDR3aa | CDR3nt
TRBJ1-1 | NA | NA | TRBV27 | CASSTGNTEAFF | TGTGCCAGCAGTACGGGGAACACTGAAGCTTTCTTT
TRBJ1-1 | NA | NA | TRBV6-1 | CASSEKGFGTEAFF | TGTGCCAGCAGTGAAAAGGGGTTCGGCACTGAAGCTTTCTTT
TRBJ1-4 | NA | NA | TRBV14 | CASSQWRYGDWEKLFF | TGTGCCAGCAGCCAATGGAGATACGGGGATTGGGAAAAACTGTTTTTT
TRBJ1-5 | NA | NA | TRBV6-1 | CASNGGSGPQHF | TGTGCCAGCAACGGGGGATCGGGGCCCCAGCATTTT
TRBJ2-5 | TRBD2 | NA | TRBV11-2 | CASSSSGLAGAGTQYF | TGTGCCAGCAGCTCCTCGGGACTAGCGGGGGCGGGGACCCAGTACTTC
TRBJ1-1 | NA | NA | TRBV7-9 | CASSLGTADTEAFF | TGTGCCAGCAGCTTGGGCACAGCGGACACTGAAGCTTTCTTT
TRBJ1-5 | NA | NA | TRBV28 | CASSHRETDLWDWQPQHF | TGTGCCAGCAGTCACCGGGAAACCGACTTATGGGATTGGCAGCCCCAGCATTTT
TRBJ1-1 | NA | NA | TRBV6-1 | CASSELERQAFF | TGTGCCAGCAGTGAGCTAGAGCGACAAGCTTTCTTT
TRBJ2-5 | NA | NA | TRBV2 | CASSEALNLQETQYF | TGTGCCAGCAGTGAAGCGCTAAACCTCCAAGAGACCCAGTACTTC
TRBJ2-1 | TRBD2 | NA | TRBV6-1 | CAGSGANNNEQFF | TGTGCCGGTAGCGGGGCCAATAACAATGAGCAGTTCTTC
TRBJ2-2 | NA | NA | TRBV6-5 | CASSYGPVNTGELFF | TGTGCCAGCAGTTACGGGCCGGTGAACACCGGGGAGCTGTTTTTT
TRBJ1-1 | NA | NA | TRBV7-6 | CASSFSGTSMNTEAFF | TGTGCCAGCAGCTTTTCCGGGACAAGCATGAACACTGAAGCTTTCTTT
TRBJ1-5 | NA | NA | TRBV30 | CAWSVGYYSDQPQHF | TGTGCCTGGAGTGTGGGCTATTATTCGGATCAGCCCCAGCATTTT
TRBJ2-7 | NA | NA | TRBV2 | CASRVGTGGKQYF | TGTGCCAGCAGGGTTGGGACCGGAGGGAAGCAGTACTTC
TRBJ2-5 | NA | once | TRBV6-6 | CASSRGEGETQYF | TGTGCCAGCAGTAGGGGGGAGGGGGAGACCCAGTACTTC
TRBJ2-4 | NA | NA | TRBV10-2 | CASSLTQGNIQYF | TGCGCCAGCAGTTTGACACAGGGAAACATTCAGTACTTC
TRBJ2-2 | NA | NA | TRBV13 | CASSLSRGSSNTGELFF | TGTGCCAGCAGCTTAAGCCGGGGAAGTTCAAACACCGGGGAGCTGTTTTTT
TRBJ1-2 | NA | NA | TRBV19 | CATQGLWGYTF | TGTGCCACACAGGGATTGTGGGGCTACACCTTC
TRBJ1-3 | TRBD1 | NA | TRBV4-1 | CASRLRTGETGNTIYF | TGCGCCAGCAGACTACGGACAGGGGAAACTGGAAACACCATATATTTT
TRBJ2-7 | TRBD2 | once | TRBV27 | CASSWVAGLSYEQYF | TGTGCCAGCAGTTGGGTAGCGGGGTTGTCCTACGAGCAGTACTTC
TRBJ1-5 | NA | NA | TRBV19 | CASSIRPRYRVSNQPQHF | TGTGCCAGTAGTATACGGCCTCGTTACAGGGTTAGCAATCAGCCCCAGCATTTT
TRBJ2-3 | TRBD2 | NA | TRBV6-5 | CASSWTGGTRDTQYF | TGTGCCAGCAGTTGGACCGGGGGGACGCGCGATACGCAGTATTTT
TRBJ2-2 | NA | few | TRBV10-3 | CAMSKANTGELFF | TGTGCCATGAGCAAAGCGAACACCGGGGAGCTGTTTTTT
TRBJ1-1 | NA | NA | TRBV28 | CASSLTLNTEAFF | TGTGCCAGCAGTTTAACACTGAACACTGAAGCTTTCTTT
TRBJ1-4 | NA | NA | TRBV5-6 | CASSRTGTPNEKLFF | TGTGCCAGCAGCCGAACCGGGACACCAAATGAAAAACTGTTTTTT
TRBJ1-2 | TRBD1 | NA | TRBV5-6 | CASSLRPGGQGYTF | TGTGCCAGCAGCTTGAGACCAGGGGGGCAAGGCTACACCTTC
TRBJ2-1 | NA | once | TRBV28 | CASSPRGKGFNNEQFF | TGTGCCAGCAGCCCACGAGGGAAGGGATTCAACAATGAGCAGTTCTTC
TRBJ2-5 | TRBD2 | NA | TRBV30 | CACRTSGGSTETQYF | TGTGCCTGTCGGACTAGCGGGGGGAGTACGGAGACCCAGTACTTC
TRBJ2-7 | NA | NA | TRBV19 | CASSGTQGWEQYF | TGTGCCAGTTCCGGGACTCAGGGATGGGAGCAGTACTTC
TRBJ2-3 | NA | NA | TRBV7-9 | CASRAVDTQYF | TGTGCCAGCCGAGCCGTCGATACGCAGTATTTT
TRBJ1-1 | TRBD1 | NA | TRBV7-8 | CASSTRGLAAGAFF | TGTGCCAGCAGCACCAGGGGGCTCGCAGCAGGAGCTTTCTTT
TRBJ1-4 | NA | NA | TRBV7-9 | CASSPPGTGNEKLFF | TGTGCCAGCAGCCCACCCGGGACTGGGAATGAAAAACTGTTTTTT
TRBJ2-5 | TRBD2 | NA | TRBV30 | CAWSTDRRGWETQYF | TGTGCCTGGAGTACGGATAGGCGGGGGTGGGAGACCCAGTACTTC
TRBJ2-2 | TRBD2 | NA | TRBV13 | CASGPRGLANTGELFF | TGTGCCAGCGGCCCAAGGGGACTAGCGAACACCGGGGAGCTGTTTTTT
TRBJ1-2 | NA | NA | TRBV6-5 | CASSYSIGAYGYTF | TGTGCCAGCAGTTACTCGATAGGGGCCTATGGCTACACCTTC
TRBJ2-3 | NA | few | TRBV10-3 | CAIRGAGTTDTQYF | TGTGCCATCAGGGGAGCGGGCACCACAGATACGCAGTATTTT
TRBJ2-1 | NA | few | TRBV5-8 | CASCLGHAYNEQFF | TGTGCCTCCTGCCTGGGGCACGCCTACAATGAGCAGTTCTTC
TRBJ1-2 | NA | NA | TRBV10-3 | CATRQGLQGHYGYTF | TGTGCCACCCGACAAGGGCTACAGGGACACTATGGCTACACCTTC
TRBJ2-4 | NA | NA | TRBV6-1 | CASSDRGKAKNIQYF | TGTGCCAGCAGTGACAGGGGAAAGGCCAAAAACATTCAGTACTTC
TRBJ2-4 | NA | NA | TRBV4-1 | CASRGAQRGNIQYF | TGCGCCAGCAGGGGCGCACAACGGGGAAACATTCAGTACTTC
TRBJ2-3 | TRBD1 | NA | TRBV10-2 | CASTGTVMTDTQYF | TGCGCCAGCACCGGGACAGTCATGACAGATACGCAGTATTTT
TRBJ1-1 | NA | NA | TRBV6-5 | CASSYTGNTEAFF | TGTGCCAGCAGTTACACAGGAAACACTGAAGCTTTCTTT
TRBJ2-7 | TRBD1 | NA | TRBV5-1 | CASSLRQGTYEQYF | TGCGCCAGCAGCTTGAGACAGGGGACCTACGAGCAGTACTTC
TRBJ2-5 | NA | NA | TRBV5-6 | CASSPGTLQETQYF | TGTGCCAGCAGCCCCGGGACTCTGCAAGAGACCCAGTACTTC
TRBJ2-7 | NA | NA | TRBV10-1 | CASSESTWPSDEQYF | TGCGCCAGCAGTGAGTCCACGTGGCCGAGCGACGAGCAGTACTTC
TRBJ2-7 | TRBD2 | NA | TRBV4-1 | CASSQLWTSGGRNEQYF | TGCGCCAGCAGCCAGCTCTGGACTAGCGGGGGAAGAAACGAGCAGTACTTC
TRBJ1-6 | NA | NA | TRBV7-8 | CASSFREGDGSPLHF | TGTGCCAGCAGCTTCCGGGAGGGTGATGGTTCACCCCTCCACTTT
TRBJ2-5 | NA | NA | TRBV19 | CASSSPGGPQETQYF | TGTGCCAGTAGTAGCCCCGGGGGACCCCAAGAGACCCAGTACTTC
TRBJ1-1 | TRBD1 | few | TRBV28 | CASRQQGIQLNTEAFF | TGTGCCAGCAGACAACAGGGGATCCAATTGAACACTGAAGCTTTCTTT